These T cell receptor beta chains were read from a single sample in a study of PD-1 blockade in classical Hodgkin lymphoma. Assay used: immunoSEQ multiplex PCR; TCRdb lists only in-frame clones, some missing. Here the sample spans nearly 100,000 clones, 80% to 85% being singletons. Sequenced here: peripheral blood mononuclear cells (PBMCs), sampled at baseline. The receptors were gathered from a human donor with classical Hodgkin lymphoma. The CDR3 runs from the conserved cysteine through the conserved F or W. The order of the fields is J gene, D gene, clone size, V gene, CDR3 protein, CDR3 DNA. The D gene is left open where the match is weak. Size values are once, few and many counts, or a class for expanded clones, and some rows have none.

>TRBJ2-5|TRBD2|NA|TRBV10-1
CASSPGLAGPQYF
TGCGCCAGCAGCCCCGGACTAGCAGGCCCCCAGTACTTC
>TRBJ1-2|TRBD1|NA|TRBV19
CASSQGARGYTF
TGTGCCAGTAGCCAGGGGGCGCGGGGCTACACCTTC
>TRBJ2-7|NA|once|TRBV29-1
CSVEGGAGAGAYEQYF
TGCAGCGTTGAAGGAGGGGCCGGGGCAGGGGCCTACGAGCAGTACTTC
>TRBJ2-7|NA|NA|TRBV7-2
CASSPGSVKNEQYF
TGTGCCAGCAGCCCGGGGTCGGTGAAGAACGAGCAGTACTTC
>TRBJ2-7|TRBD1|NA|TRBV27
CASSQYTPGQGYEQYF
TGTGCCAGCAGTCAATACACTCCGGGACAGGGCTACGAGCAGTACTTC
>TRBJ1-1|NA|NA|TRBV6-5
CASSETYGTEAFF
TGTGCCAGCAGTGAGACTTATGGCACTGAAGCTTTCTTT
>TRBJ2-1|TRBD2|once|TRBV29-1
CSLLAGVPYNEQFF
TGCAGCCTCCTAGCGGGAGTTCCATACAATGAGCAGTTCTTC
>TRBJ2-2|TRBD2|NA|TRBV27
CASSLRTSGRGTAGELFF
TGTGCCAGCAGTTTAAGGACTAGCGGGAGGGGGACGGCCGGGGAGCTGTTTTTT
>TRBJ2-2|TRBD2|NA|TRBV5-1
CASSPRTSVNTGELFF
TGCGCCAGCAGCCCTCGGACTAGCGTGAACACCGGGGAGCTGTTTTTT
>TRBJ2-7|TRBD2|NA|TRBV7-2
CASSLRGLAGVTPYEQYF
TGTGCCAGCAGCTTAAGGGGACTAGCGGGAGTAACCCCCTACGAGCAGTACTTC
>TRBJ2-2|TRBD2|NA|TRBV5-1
CASSARSLAGGLFANTGELFF
TGCGCCAGCAGCGCCAGATCACTAGCGGGAGGGCTATTCGCGAACACCGGGGAGCTGTTTTTT
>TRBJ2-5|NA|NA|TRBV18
CASSPGLQGETQYF
TGTGCCAGCTCACCTGGGTTACAGGGTGAGACCCAGTACTTC
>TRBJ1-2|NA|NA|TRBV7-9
CASSVAGQGYTF
TGTGCCAGCAGCGTGGCAGGGCAGGGCTACACCTTC
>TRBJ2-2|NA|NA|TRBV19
CASRNNPNTGELFF
TGTGCCAGTAGAAACAACCCGAACACCGGGGAGCTGTTTTTT
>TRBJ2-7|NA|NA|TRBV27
CASSLSVAAYEQYF
TGTGCCAGCAGTTTATCAGTGGCAGCCTACGAGCAGTACTTC
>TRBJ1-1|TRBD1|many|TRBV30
CAWSGGGMNTEAFF
TGTGCCTGGAGTGGAGGGGGCATGAACACTGAAGCTTTCTTT
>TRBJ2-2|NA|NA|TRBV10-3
CAISESVGGLGELFF
TGTGCCATCAGTGAGTCGGTCGGGGGGCTCGGGGAGCTGTTTTTT
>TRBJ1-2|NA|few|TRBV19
CASSRGSSVEGYTF
TGTGCCAGTAGTCGGGGGTCGAGCGTGGAGGGCTACACCTTC
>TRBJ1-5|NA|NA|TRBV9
CASSEGPANQPQHF
TGTGCCAGCAGCGAAGGGCCAGCGAATCAGCCCCAGCATTTT
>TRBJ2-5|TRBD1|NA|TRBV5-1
CASSLHRGRETQYF
TGCGCCAGCAGCTTGCACAGGGGAAGAGAGACCCAGTACTTC
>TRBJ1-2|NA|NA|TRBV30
CAWSRGAHGYTF
TGTGCCTGGAGTCGGGGGGCGCATGGCTACACCTTC
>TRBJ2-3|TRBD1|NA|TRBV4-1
CASSQGADRGRTDTQYF
TGCGCCAGCAGCCAAGGTGCGGACAGGGGTAGGACAGATACGCAGTATTTT
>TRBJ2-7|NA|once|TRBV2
CASSVGYEQYF
TGTGCCAGCTCCGTCGGGTACGAGCAGTACTTC
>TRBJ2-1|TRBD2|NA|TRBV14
CASSQGLAREQFF
TGTGCCAGCAGCCAGGGACTAGCTCGTGAGCAGTTCTTC
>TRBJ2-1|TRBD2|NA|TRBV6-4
CASSDSPLPGGYNEQFF
TGTGCCAGCAGTGATTCCCCCCTGCCCGGGGGGTACAATGAGCAGTTCTTC
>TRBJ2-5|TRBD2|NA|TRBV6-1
CASSRGLAGETQYF
TGTGCCAGCAGCCGGGGACTAGCGGGAGAGACCCAGTACTTC
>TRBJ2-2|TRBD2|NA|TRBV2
CASSSSGANTGELFF
TGTGCCAGCAGCTCTAGCGGGGCGAACACCGGGGAGCTGTTTTTT
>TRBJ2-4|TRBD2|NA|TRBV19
CASSIVATSGLQKNIQYF
TGTGCCAGTAGTATAGTCGCGACTAGCGGTCTTCAGAAAAACATTCAGTACTTC
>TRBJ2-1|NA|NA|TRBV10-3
CAISPLGNEQFF
TGTGCCATCAGCCCCTTGGGAAATGAGCAGTTCTTC
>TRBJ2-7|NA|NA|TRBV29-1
CSVARLGEQYF
TGCAGCGTCGCTAGATTAGGCGAGCAGTACTTC
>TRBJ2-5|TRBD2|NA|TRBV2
CASSYGTSLETQYF
TGTGCCAGCAGTTATGGGACTAGTCTGGAGACCCAGTACTTC
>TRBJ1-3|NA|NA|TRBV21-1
CASSKGGIGNTIYF
TGTGCCAGCAGCAAAGGGGGCATCGGAAACACCATATATTTT
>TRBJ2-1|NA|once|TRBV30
CAWSVGLAPHNEQFF
TGTGCCTGGAGTGTAGGACTGGCCCCCCACAATGAGCAGTTCTTC
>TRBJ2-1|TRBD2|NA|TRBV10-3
CAISEERESYNEQFF
TGTGCCATCAGTGAGGAGCGGGAGTCCTACAATGAGCAGTTCTTC
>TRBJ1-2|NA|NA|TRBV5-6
CASVGQGRNYGYTF
TGTGCCAGCGTTGGGCAGGGGAGGAACTATGGCTACACCTTC
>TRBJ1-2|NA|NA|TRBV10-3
CASTPSRDISYGYTF
TGTGCCAGCACCCCCTCCCGGGACATAAGTTATGGCTACACCTTC
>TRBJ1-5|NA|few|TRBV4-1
CASSSTMGPQHF
TGCGCCAGCAGCTCTACGATGGGGCCCCAGCATTTT
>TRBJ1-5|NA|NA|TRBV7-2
CASSLWAGGNQPQHF
TGTGCCAGCAGCTTATGGGCAGGGGGCAATCAGCCCCAGCATTTT
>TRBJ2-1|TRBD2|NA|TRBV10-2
CASSDPAGRGNEQFF
TGCGCCAGCAGTGATCCAGCGGGGCGGGGGAATGAGCAGTTCTTC
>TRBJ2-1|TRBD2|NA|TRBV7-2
CASSSRAGGHEEQFF
TGTGCCAGCAGCTCGAGAGCGGGAGGGCATGAAGAGCAGTTCTTC
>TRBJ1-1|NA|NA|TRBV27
CASTGLGHTEAFF
TGTGCCAGCACCGGGTTGGGGCATACTGAAGCTTTCTTT
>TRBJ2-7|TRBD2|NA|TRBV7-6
CASNLAGASDEQYF
TGTGCCAGCAACTTAGCGGGAGCCAGCGACGAGCAGTACTTC
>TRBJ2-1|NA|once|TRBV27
CASSPRASNEQFF
TGTGCCAGCAGTCCCCGGGCTTCGAATGAGCAGTTCTTC
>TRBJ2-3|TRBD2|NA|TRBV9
CASSVDLAGGVTDTQYF
TGTGCCAGCAGCGTAGATCTAGCGGGAGGCGTCACAGATACGCAGTATTTT
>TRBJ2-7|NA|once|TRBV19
CASSILGGGEQYF
TGTGCCAGTAGTATTCTGGGGGGTGGCGAGCAGTACTTC